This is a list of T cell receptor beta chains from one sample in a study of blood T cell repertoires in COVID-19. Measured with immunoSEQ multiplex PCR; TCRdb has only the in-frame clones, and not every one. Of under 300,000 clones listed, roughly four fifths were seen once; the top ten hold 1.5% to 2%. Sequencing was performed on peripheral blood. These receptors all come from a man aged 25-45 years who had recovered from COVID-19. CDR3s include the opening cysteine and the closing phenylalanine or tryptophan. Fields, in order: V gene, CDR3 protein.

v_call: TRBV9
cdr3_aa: CASSVSPSRGEETQYF

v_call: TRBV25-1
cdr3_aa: CASSEGTGRTGELFF

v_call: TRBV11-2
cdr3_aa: CASSSGGETQYF

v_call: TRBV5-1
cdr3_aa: CASSPDRGRTDTQYF

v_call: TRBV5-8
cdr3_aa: CASSSGESAAEAFF

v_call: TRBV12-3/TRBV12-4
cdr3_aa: CASQREGNYGYTF

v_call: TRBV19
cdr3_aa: CASSNQAHGYTF

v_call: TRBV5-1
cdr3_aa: CASSLNSPYNEQFF

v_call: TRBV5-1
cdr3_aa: CASSLLGTGTYEQYF

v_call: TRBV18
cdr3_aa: CASSPQGQSSGNTIYF

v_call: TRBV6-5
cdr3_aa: CASSYSGGPYEKLFF

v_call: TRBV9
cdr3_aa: CASSVGTGGRLNSPLHF

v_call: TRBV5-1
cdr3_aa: CASSLTSGGTYEQYF

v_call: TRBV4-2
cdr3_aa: CASSQEKSRVVQPQHF

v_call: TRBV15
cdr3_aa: CATSIAGGIGKNIQYF

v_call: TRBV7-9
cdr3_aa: CASSLDSGEAAFF

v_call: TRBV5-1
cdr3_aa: CASSLGRSSYEQYF

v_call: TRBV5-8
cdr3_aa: CASSLGQGAIQPQHF

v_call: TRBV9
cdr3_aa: CASSAHYLGAEEKLFF

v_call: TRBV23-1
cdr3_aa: CASSRGTGCTGELFF

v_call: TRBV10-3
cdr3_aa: CAISAGEISGANVLTF

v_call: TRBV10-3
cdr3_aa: CAISESRTLAAGGYTF

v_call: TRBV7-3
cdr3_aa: CASSLGPGQGQDTQYF

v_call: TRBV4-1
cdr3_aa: CASSHGLAGGLNTGELFF

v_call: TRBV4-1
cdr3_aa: CASSLNSGPNTIYF

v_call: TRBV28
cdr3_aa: CASSFRKGRLLGGYTF

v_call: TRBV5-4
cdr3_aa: CASRRGSDTDTQYF

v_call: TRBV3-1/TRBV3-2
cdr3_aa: CASRLGTSTGELFF

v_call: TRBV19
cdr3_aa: CASSMGQGAGELFF

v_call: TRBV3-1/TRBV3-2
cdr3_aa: CASSQHLGGTAEAFF

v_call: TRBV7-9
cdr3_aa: CASSPPRGQGVVGYGYTF

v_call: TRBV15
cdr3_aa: CATSKSGQAYGYTF

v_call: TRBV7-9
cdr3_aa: CASSRRTTSMVRNEQFF

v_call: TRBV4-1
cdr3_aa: CASSQGGGGGTGELFF

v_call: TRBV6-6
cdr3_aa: CASSYSTGSRETQYF

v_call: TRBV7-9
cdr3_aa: CASSQDMPGGQAGSEKLFF

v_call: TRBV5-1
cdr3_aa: CASSSLVGEDEAFF

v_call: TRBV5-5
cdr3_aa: CASSTGGAFSKTQYF

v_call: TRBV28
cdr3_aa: CASRSAGGGNTEAFF

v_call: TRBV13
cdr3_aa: CASSLALAGHEQYF

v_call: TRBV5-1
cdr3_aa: CASSLAGVGGETQYF

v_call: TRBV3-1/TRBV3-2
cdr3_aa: CASSRKGTAREALHF

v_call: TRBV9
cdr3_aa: CASSPRSRLDSGELFF

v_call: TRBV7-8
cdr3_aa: CASSLFEHLSYEQYF

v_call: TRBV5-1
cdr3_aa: CASSLERPNQGGTQYF

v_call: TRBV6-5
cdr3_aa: CASVGQEGSNYGYTF

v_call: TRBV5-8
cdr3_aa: CASRRRTGDTEAFF

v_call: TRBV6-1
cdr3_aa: CASSEKSGTGTSEQYF

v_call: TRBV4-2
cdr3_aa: CASSQVEQQETQYF